One and the same sample provided the 14 T cell receptor beta chains below, sequenced in a study of blood T cells in healthy people across ages. A sample-barcoded 5' primer and a J-beta primer mix were used in a second PCR of about 7 to 12 cycles. TCRdb re-analysed the 5' RACE reads in MiXCR, keeping a single row per CDR3 protein. The data show under 800,000 distinct CDR3 sequences, with roughly 21% seen just once and roughly 3.9% held by the top ten. The specimen sequenced was blood. These receptors were taken from a man between 65 and 85 years old in good health.

This clonotype appeared a few times. This chain uses TRBV5-1 with TRBJ2-2; weak D call: TRBD1 (5 bases). Germline CDR1 is SGHRS and CDR2 is YFSETQ. V dropped 3 bases and J dropped 1 base, with 13 bases sitting between them. CDR3 size: 16 residues. The CDR3 coding sequence is TGCGCCAGCAGCTCGGACATGGCGCTGAACACCGGGGAGCTGTTTTTT. This translates into CASSSDMALNTGELFF.

J is TRBJ2-3 and V is TRBV24-1, with D maybe TRBD2 (6 bases). CDR3 size: 17 residues. V dropped 5 bases and J dropped 1 base, with 18 bases sitting between them. Germline CDR1 and CDR2: KGHDR and SFDVKD. CDR3: CATSVSRRDHGTDTQYF. CDR3 in DNA: TGTGCCACCAGTGTCTCTCGGCGGGACCATGGCACAGATACGCAGTATTTT.

This clonotype turned up a few times. The chain carries TRBV2 and TRBJ2-1; 9 nucleotides line up with TRBD2. The CDR3 is made up of 14 amino acids. The V segment lost 9 bases and the J segment 7 bases; nucleotides outside the gene matches: 10. Germline V CDR1 and CDR2: SNHLY, FYNNEI. The CDR3 reads CASFFSGRRNEQFF. Written as DNA, the CDR3 is TGTGCCAGTTTCTTTAGCGGGAGAAGGAATGAGCAGTTCTTC. Based on the CDR3 plus reference TRBV2 and TRBJ2-1, the full variable domain is EPEVTQTPSHQVTQMGQEVILRCVPISNHLYFYWYRQILGQKVEFLVSFYNNEISEKSEIFDDQFSVERPDGSNFTLKIRSTKLEDSAMYFCASFFSGRRNEQFFGPGTRLTVL.

This clonotype was seen a few times. The gene calls are TRBV15 and TRBJ1-1; weak D call: TRBD1 (5 bases). V dropped 5 bases and J dropped 0 bases, with 10 bases sitting between them. In germline, CDR1 is LNHNV, CDR2 YYDKDF (reference sequence). The CDR3 has 14 amino acids. The CDR3 protein is CATSEPGLNTEAFF. The CDR3 DNA reads TGTGCCACCAGCGAGCCAGGGTTGAACACTGAAGCTTTCTTT.

J is TRBJ1-5 and V is TRBV20-1; D is unresolved. Germline V gene data show CDR1 as DFQATT and CDR2 as SNEGSKA (reference sequence). The CDR3 extends over 13 amino acids. Trimming shortened V by 0 bases and J by 3 bases, and 6 bases separated the two germline ends. CDR3 in amino acids: CSARDAVNQPQHF. CDR3 DNA sequence: TGCAGTGCTAGAGATGCAGTCAATCAGCCCCAGCATTTT.

The chain links TRBV25-1 to TRBJ2-5, with 12 bases fitting TRBD2. Trimming removed 4 bases from V and 5 bases from J; junction bases left unmatched: 11. Per germline, CDR1 MGHDK and CDR2 SYGVNS. The CDR3 runs to 17 residues. The CDR3 coding sequence is TGTGCCAGCAGTGGAGTAGCCGGACTAGCGGGGCGGGAGACCCAGTACTTC. As protein: CASSGVAGLAGRETQYF.

This rearrangement joins TRBV2 to TRBJ2-5; tentatively, D is TRBD2 (5 bases). This CDR3 has 14 residues. V was trimmed by 6 bases and J by 0 bases, leaving 11 bases between them. Germline V gives CDR1 SNHLY, CDR2 FYNNEI. The CDR3 DNA sequence: TGTGCCAGCAGAGCCCAGCGGAACCAAGAGACCCAGTACTTC. Its protein product is CASRAQRNQETQYF.

In its sample, this clonotype was seen a few times. The V and J genes are TRBV5-1 and TRBJ2-5; the match to TRBD2 covers 12 bases. CDR1 SGHRS and CDR2 YFSETQ come from the germline V gene. Germline trimming cut 4 bases from V and 0 bases from J; bases unmatched to any gene: 7. CDR3 length equals 17 residues. In DNA, the CDR3 is TGCGCCAGCAGCCCCGGGACTAGCGGGCTAAACCAAGAGACCCAGTACTTC. This codes for CASSPGTSGLNQETQYF. The full variable domain, completed using reference TRBV5-1 and TRBJ2-5, is KAGVTQTPRYLIKTRGQQVTLSCSPISGHRSVSWYQQTPGQGLQFLFEYFSETQRNKGNFPGRFSGRQFSNSRSEMNVSTLELGDSALYLCASSPGTSGLNQETQYFGPGTRLLVL.

J is TRBJ2-5 and V is TRBV20-1; 9 bases fit TRBD1. The last part of the DNA fits TRBJ2-7 better; the J call may be wrong. This CDR3 has 17 amino acids. Germline V lookup: CDR1 DFQATT, CDR2 SNEGSKA (reference sequence). CDR3 sequence: CSARDGFWGTGSYEQYF. The CDR3 nucleotides read TGCAGTGCTAGAGATGGCTTTTGGGGGACAGGGTCCTACGAGCAGTACTTC.

This clonotype was seen a handful of times. The gene calls are TRBV14 and TRBJ1-5, with TRBD1 matching 7 bases. V lost 0 bases, J lost 4 bases, and 9 bases stayed unmatched. The germline V gene encodes CDR1 SGHDN and CDR2 FVKESK. The CDR3 loop spans 17 amino acids. The CDR3 nucleotides are TGTGCCAGCAGCCAAGATATAGAGGACAGGATTAATCAGCCCCAGCATTTT. Translation: CASSQDIEDRINQPQHF.

This clonotype was detected only a few times. The genes are TRBV5-1 and TRBJ1-5, with unresolved D. Germline V gives CDR1 SGHRS, CDR2 YFSETQ. This CDR3 is built from 12 residues. Trimming stripped 2 bases from V and 10 bases from J, with 10 bases between. CDR3 in amino acids: CASSFSQFPQHF. The CDR3 nucleotides are TGCGCCAGCAGCTTCTCCCAATTCCCCCAGCATTTT.

The sample holds a few counts of this clonotype. CDR3 sequence (DNA): TGTGCCACCAGCAGACCTTGGGGATCTGGGGCCAACGTCCTGACTTTC. The encoded protein is CATSRPWGSGANVLTF. The chain employs TRBV15 and TRBJ2-6; D call uncertain. This CDR3 spans 16 amino acids. Germline CDR1 and CDR2: LNHNV and YYDKDF (reference sequence). Trimming left V 2 bases short and J 1 base short, with 9 bases between.

In the case of this clonotype: A read error may produce the germline difference seen at one junction end. This sequence joins TRBV27 and TRBJ2-7; the match to TRBD1 covers 10 bases. Germline CDR1 and CDR2: MNHEY and SMNVEV (reference sequence). CDR3 length equals 15 residues. The CDR3: CASSFSGTGEYAQYF. Here the CDR3 DNA reads TGTGCCAGCAGTTTCTCGGGGACAGGGGAATACGCGCAGTACTTC.

The rearrangement joins TRBV6-5 to TRBJ1-2; tentatively, D is TRBD1 (6 bases). The V and J ends lost 0 bases and 7 bases respectively, with 21 bases between them. This CDR3 is 17 amino acids long. Per germline, CDR1 MNHEY and CDR2 SVGAGI. CDR3 in DNA: TGTGCCAGCAGTTACTCACAGGGCCCCCCAACTATCGGTGGCTACACCTTC. Amino acid sequence: CASSYSQGPPTIGGYTF.